The rows below give T cell receptor beta chains drawn from one sample of a study of human T cells and chemical hapten exposure. TCRdb reprocessed the RACE reads with MiXCR, giving one entry per CDR3 protein. The top ten clones hold approximately 1.8% of a sample with approximately 52,000 distinct CDR3 sequences, approximately 11% of them seen once. The sample in question was whole blood, obtained in connection with sensitization to the hapten diphenylcyclopropenone (DPC). The receptors here all came from a woman between 40 and 55 years old with alopecia areata. Some clones in this sample may be carry-over from other donors' samples. The CDR3 runs from the conserved cysteine through the conserved F or W. Each record gives: V gene, D gene, clone size, J gene, CDR3 DNA, CDR3 protein. The D gene is left open where the match is weak. Rows give clone size only sometimes, using once, few, many, or a class for an expanded clone.

V: TRBV20-1; D: TRBD1; size: .; J: TRBJ1-1; DNA: TGCAGTGCTAGAGGGGGGGGACAGCAGGTGAACACTGAAGCTTTCTTT; CDR3: CSARGGGQQVNTEAFF
V: TRBV6-5; D: TRBD1; size: .; J: TRBJ2-1; DNA: TGTGCCAGCAGTTACTCGGGGACAGGGTACAATGAGCAGTTCTTC; CDR3: CASSYSGTGYNEQFF
V: TRBV7-9; D: TRBD2; size: .; J: TRBJ2-1; DNA: TGTGCCAGCAGCCGTAGCGGGGGCAATGAGCAGTTCTTC; CDR3: CASSRSGGNEQFF
V: TRBV11-2; D: .; size: .; J: TRBJ2-4; DNA: TGTGCCAGCAGCTTAGATAGGGGGTCCCAAAACATTCAGTACTTC; CDR3: CASSLDRGSQNIQYF
V: TRBV7-9; D: TRBD2; size: many; J: TRBJ2-7; DNA: TGTGCCAGCAGTAGGACTAGCGGATCCTACGAGCAGTACTTC; CDR3: CASSRTSGSYEQYF
V: TRBV2; D: .; size: few; J: TRBJ2-6; DNA: TGTGCCAGTACAGTGGAGAGCTCTGGGGCCAACGTCCTGACTTTC; CDR3: CASTVESSGANVLTF
V: TRBV12-3/TRBV12-4; D: TRBD2; size: .; J: TRBJ2-1; DNA: TGTGCCAGCAGACTTAGCGGGGGGAGCAATGAGCAGTTCTTC; CDR3: CASRLSGGSNEQFF
V: TRBV6-2/TRBV6-3; D: .; size: many; J: TRBJ2-3; DNA: TGTGCCAGCAGACCCCGCGGGACCCCTAGCACAGATACGCAGTATTTT; CDR3: CASRPRGTPSTDTQYF
V: TRBV28; D: .; size: few; J: TRBJ1-6; DNA: TGTGCCAGCAGTTGGCAGGATCGACCCCTCCACTTT; CDR3: CASSWQDRPLHF
V: TRBV18; D: TRBD1; size: .; J: TRBJ1-2; DNA: TGTGCCAGCTCACCTCAGGGACAGCACTATGGCTACACCTTC; CDR3: CASSPQGQHYGYTF
V: TRBV2; D: TRBD1; size: many; J: TRBJ2-6; DNA: TGTGCCAGCATTGGGGACAGGGTGGCCTCTGGGGCCAACGTCCTGACTTTC; CDR3: CASIGDRVASGANVLTF
V: TRBV7-2; D: TRBD1; size: .; J: TRBJ2-1; DNA: TGTGCCAGCAGCTGGGCCCGGACAGGGTATAATGAGCAGTTCTTC; CDR3: CASSWARTGYNEQFF
V: TRBV7-7; D: TRBD1; size: many; J: TRBJ1-1; DNA: TGTGCCAGCAGCCTGGACAGGGACACTGAAGCTTTCTTT; CDR3: CASSLDRDTEAFF
V: TRBV20-1; D: TRBD2; size: many; J: TRBJ2-1; DNA: TGCAGTGCTGAGCGGGGTAATGAGCAGTTCTTC; CDR3: CSAERGNEQFF
V: TRBV20-1; D: TRBD2; size: many; J: TRBJ2-7; DNA: TGCAGTGCCTCCCCTTTAACTAGCGGGGCTTCCTACGAGCAGTACTTC; CDR3: CSASPLTSGASYEQYF
V: TRBV12-3/TRBV12-4; D: TRBD2; size: many; J: TRBJ2-2; DNA: TGTGCCAGCAGACCCGCTAGCGGGAGACGCACCGGGGAGCTGTTTTTT; CDR3: CASRPASGRRTGELFF
V: TRBV10-2; D: .; size: many; J: TRBJ1-1; DNA: TGCGCCAGCAGACGGTATTCGGGGGCGGGCACTGAAGCTTTCTTT; CDR3: CASRRYSGAGTEAFF
V: TRBV7-2; D: TRBD2; size: few; J: TRBJ2-1; DNA: TGTGCCAGCAGCTTCCTAGCGGGGGGAGTATACAATGAGCAGTTCTTC; CDR3: CASSFLAGGVYNEQFF
V: TRBV24-1; D: .; size: many; J: TRBJ1-1; DNA: TGTGCCACCAGTGATCAGGGGTTTCGGGCTTTCTTT; CDR3: CATSDQGFRAFF
V: TRBV2; D: .; size: few; J: TRBJ2-5; DNA: TGTGCCAGCACCACGGGGGAGACCCAGTACTTC; CDR3: CASTTGETQYF
V: TRBV20-1; D: TRBD2; size: .; J: TRBJ2-3; DNA: TGCAGTGCTAGAGTCGTCAGGACTAGCGGGGCCACAGATACGCAGTATTTT; CDR3: CSARVVRTSGATDTQYF
V: TRBV7-6; D: .; size: few; J: TRBJ2-6; DNA: TGTGCCAGCATCCGAGACCTATCTGGGGCCAACGTCCTGACTTTC; CDR3: CASIRDLSGANVLTF
V: TRBV20-1; D: TRBD2; size: .; J: TRBJ2-7; DNA: TGCAGTGCTAGAGATCCCCGCGAACTAGCGGGAGGGCCTTACGAGCAGTACTTC; CDR3: CSARDPRELAGGPYEQYF
V: TRBV14; D: .; size: .; J: TRBJ2-7; DNA: TGTGCCAGCAGCCAAGTTGGGACCCTCAAGGAGCAGTACTTC; CDR3: CASSQVGTLKEQYF
V: TRBV27; D: .; size: .; J: TRBJ1-1; DNA: TGTGCCAGCAGTTTATTTTCAAACACTGAAGCTTTCTTT; CDR3: CASSLFSNTEAFF
V: TRBV10-2; D: TRBD2; size: few; J: TRBJ2-1; DNA: TGCGCCAGCAGTGATGCGGGAGGCTCCTACAATGAGCAGTTCTTC; CDR3: CASSDAGGSYNEQFF
V: TRBV12-3/TRBV12-4; D: .; size: .; J: TRBJ1-3; DNA: TGTGCCAGCAGTTTGATCCCTTACGGAAACACCATATATTTT; CDR3: CASSLIPYGNTIYF
V: TRBV27; D: .; size: .; J: TRBJ2-7; DNA: TGTGCCAGCAGCTCCGGGCCTACGGAGCAGTACTTC; CDR3: CASSSGPTEQYF
V: TRBV24-1; D: .; size: many; J: TRBJ2-2; DNA: TGTGCCACCAGTGATCCGCAAGCGGGCGCGAACACCGGGGAGCTGTTTTTT; CDR3: CATSDPQAGANTGELFF
V: TRBV9; D: .; size: many; J: TRBJ2-1; DNA: TGTGCCAGCAGCCCCTCCTCCTTGGGGGGTTCCAGTGAGCAGTTCTTC; CDR3: CASSPSSLGGSSEQFF
V: TRBV24-1; D: TRBD1; size: few; J: TRBJ1-5; DNA: TGTGCCACGGGACAGGGCAATCAGCCCCAGCATTTT; CDR3: CATGQGNQPQHF
V: TRBV5-1; D: .; size: .; J: TRBJ2-7; DNA: TGCGCCAGCAGCTTGGTGGACAGAGGCTACGAGCAGTACTTC; CDR3: CASSLVDRGYEQYF
V: TRBV10-2; D: .; size: many; J: TRBJ2-6; DNA: TGCGCCAGCAGTTTGGGGGCCCGTCAAGGGGCCAACGTCCTGACTTTC; CDR3: CASSLGARQGANVLTF
V: TRBV14; D: TRBD2; size: .; J: TRBJ2-1; DNA: TGTGCCAGCAGCCAACGAGTCCTAGCGGGACGCGATGAGCAGTTCTTC; CDR3: CASSQRVLAGRDEQFF
V: TRBV6-5; D: TRBD1; size: few; J: TRBJ2-7; DNA: TGTGCCAGCAGACTGGGACAGGGTAGCTCCTACGAGCAGTACTTC; CDR3: CASRLGQGSSYEQYF
V: TRBV12-3/TRBV12-4; D: .; size: many; J: TRBJ2-1; DNA: TGTGCCAGCAGTTTCGCGTACTCCTACAATGAGCAGTTCTTC; CDR3: CASSFAYSYNEQFF
V: TRBV10-3; D: TRBD1; size: .; J: TRBJ2-2; DNA: TGTGCCATCAGAGGTGGACAGGAGAACACCGGGGAGCTGTTTTTT; CDR3: CAIRGGQENTGELFF
V: TRBV5-6; D: .; size: many; J: TRBJ1-2; DNA: TGTGCCAGCAGTAAGAGGGCCTGGGACTATGGCTACACCTTC; CDR3: CASSKRAWDYGYTF
V: TRBV3-1; D: .; size: many; J: TRBJ1-5; DNA: TGTGCCAGCAGCCAAGGGCGCGGTGGCAATCAGCCCCAGCATTTT; CDR3: CASSQGRGGNQPQHF
V: TRBV12-3/TRBV12-4; D: .; size: .; J: TRBJ1-5; DNA: TGTGCCAGCAGTATTCAGGGAGGATCAAATCAGCCCCAGCATTTT; CDR3: CASSIQGGSNQPQHF
V: TRBV24-1; D: TRBD2; size: .; J: TRBJ2-2; DNA: TGTGCCACCAGTGAAAGGACTAGAGGCAGGGAGCTGTTTTTT; CDR3: CATSERTRGRELFF
V: TRBV11-3; D: .; size: .; J: TRBJ2-1; DNA: TGTGCCAGCAGCTTAGATCGGCATGAGCAGTTCTTC; CDR3: CASSLDRHEQFF
V: TRBV29-1; D: .; size: many; J: TRBJ2-3; DNA: TGCAGCGTTGAAGATGGGACCGATACGCAGTATTTT; CDR3: CSVEDGTDTQYF
V: TRBV4-1; D: .; size: .; J: TRBJ1-6; DNA: TGCGCCAGCAGCCAATTCTTCGGCTTGGCGCCGAGCTCCTATAATTCACCCCTCCACTTT; CDR3: CASSQFFGLAPSSYNSPLHF
V: TRBV7-9; D: .; size: few; J: TRBJ1-4; DNA: TGTGCCAGCAGCTTCCCCCGATGGAGTGAAAAACTGTTTTTT; CDR3: CASSFPRWSEKLFF